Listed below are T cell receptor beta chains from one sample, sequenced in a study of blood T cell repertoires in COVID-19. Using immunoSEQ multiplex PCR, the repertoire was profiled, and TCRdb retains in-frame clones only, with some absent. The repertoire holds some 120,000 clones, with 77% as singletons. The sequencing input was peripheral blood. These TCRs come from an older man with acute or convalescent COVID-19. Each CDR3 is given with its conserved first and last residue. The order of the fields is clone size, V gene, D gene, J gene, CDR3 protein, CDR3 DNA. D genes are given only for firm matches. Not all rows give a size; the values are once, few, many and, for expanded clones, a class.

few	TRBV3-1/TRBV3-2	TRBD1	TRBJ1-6	CASSPFGTANNSPLHF	TGTGCCAGCAGCCCTTTCGGGACAGCTAATAATTCACCCCTCCACTTT
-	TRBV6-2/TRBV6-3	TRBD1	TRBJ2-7	CASSRMTGGRYEQYF	TGTGCCAGCAGCCGAATGACAGGGGGGAGGTACGAGCAGTACTTC
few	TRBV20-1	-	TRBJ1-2	CSASIVGGYGYTF	TGCAGTGCTAGTATAGTGGGGGGCTATGGCTACACCTTC
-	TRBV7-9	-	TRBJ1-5	CASSLGGANQPQHF	TGTGCCAGCAGCTTGGGGGGGGCGAATCAGCCCCAGCATTTT
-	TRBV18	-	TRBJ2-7	CASSLDSYEQYF	TGTGCCAGCTCACTAGACAGCTACGAGCAGTACTTC
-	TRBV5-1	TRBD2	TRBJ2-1	CASSPAGGRNEQFF	TGCGCCAGCAGCCCAGCGGGGGGGCGGAATGAGCAGTTCTTC
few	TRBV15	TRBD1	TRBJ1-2	CATGGQGRGYTF	TGTGCCACCGGGGGACAGGGGCGCGGCTACACCTTC
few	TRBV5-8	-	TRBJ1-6	CASSDWTVDNSPLHF	TGTGCCAGCAGCGACTGGACAGTCGATAATTCACCCCTCCACTTT
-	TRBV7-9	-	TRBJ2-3	CASSLQSTDTQYF	TGTGCCAGCAGCTTACAGAGCACAGATACGCAGTATTTT
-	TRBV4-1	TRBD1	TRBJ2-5	CASSQDPAGDRGKTQYF	TGCGCCAGCAGCCAAGACCCCGCCGGGGACAGGGGGAAGACCCAGTACTTC
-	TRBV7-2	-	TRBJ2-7	CASSLGRRSYEQYF	TGTGCCAGCAGTTTAGGGAGAAGATCCTACGAGCAGTACTTC
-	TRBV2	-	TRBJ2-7	CASVRRNSYEQYF	TGTGCCAGCGTGAGGCGGAACTCCTACGAGCAGTACTTC
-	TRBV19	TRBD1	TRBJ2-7	CASSIGPGGYEQYF	TGTGCCAGTAGTATAGGTCCAGGGGGCTACGAGCAGTACTTC
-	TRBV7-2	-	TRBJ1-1	CASSSRLMNTEAFF	TGTGCCAGCAGCTCCCGACTGATGAACACTGAAGCTTTCTTT
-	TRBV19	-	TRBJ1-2	CASSIEGWSEGYTF	TGTGCCAGTAGTATCGAGGGCTGGTCGGAAGGCTACACCTTC
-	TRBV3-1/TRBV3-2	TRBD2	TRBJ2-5	CASSLAGTSGGYQETQYF	TGTGCCAGCAGCCTTGCCGGGACTAGCGGGGGCTACCAAGAGACCCAGTACTTC